These T cell receptor beta chains were read from a single sample in a study of regulatory T cells in long-lasting Graves disease. Each CDR3 protein is one row after TCRdb ran MiXCR on the multiplex PCR reads. In the table there are 450,000 to 600,000 distinct CDR3 sequences, 15% to 20% of which are singletons. These data were also reused for a study on T cells in Graves' hyperthyroidism and ophthalmopathy.

Material: peripheral blood mononuclear cells (PBMCs), obtained at new diagnosis, from a patient treated with antithyroid drugs. The receptors stem from a man between 40 and 49 years old with Graves disease. The CDR3 runs from the conserved cysteine through the conserved F or W. D genes are given only for firm matches. The size entry is marked missing in some rows and otherwise reads once, few, many or a size class.

len: 15
abundance: -
j_gene: TRBJ1-4
d_gene: -
v_gene: TRBV11-2
CDR3aa: CASSSVRAWNEKLFF
CDR3nt: TGTGCCAGCAGCTCCGTGCGGGCTTGGAATGAAAAACTGTTTTTT

len: 19
abundance: -
j_gene: TRBJ2-3
d_gene: TRBD2
v_gene: TRBV6-2/TRBV6-3
CDR3aa: CASTPGTSGRAFGTDTQYF
CDR3nt: TGTGCCAGCACTCCAGGGACTAGCGGGAGGGCCTTTGGCACAGATACGCAGTATTTT

len: 13
abundance: many
j_gene: TRBJ2-1
d_gene: -
v_gene: TRBV12-3/TRBV12-4
CDR3aa: CASSLVGGIEQFF
CDR3nt: TGTGCCAGCAGTTTGGTCGGGGGAATTGAGCAGTTCTTC

len: 16
abundance: -
j_gene: TRBJ2-5
d_gene: -
v_gene: TRBV10-3
CDR3aa: CAISDLASTPGQTQYF
CDR3nt: TGTGCCATCAGTGACTTAGCGTCTACCCCCGGTCAGACCCAGTACTTC

len: 14
abundance: few
j_gene: TRBJ1-5
d_gene: TRBD1
v_gene: TRBV10-3
CDR3aa: CAISRQGPNQPQHF
CDR3nt: TGTGCCATCAGTCGACAGGGCCCCAATCAGCCCCAGCATTTT

len: 11
abundance: few
j_gene: TRBJ1-2
d_gene: -
v_gene: TRBV29-1
CDR3aa: CSVGQGGGYTF
CDR3nt: TGCAGCGTGGGGCAGGGTGGTGGCTACACCTTC

len: 11
abundance: many
j_gene: TRBJ2-7
d_gene: -
v_gene: TRBV27
CDR3aa: CASRFRDEQYF
CDR3nt: TGTGCCAGCAGGTTCAGGGACGAGCAGTACTTC

len: 12
abundance: many
j_gene: TRBJ2-3
d_gene: -
v_gene: TRBV2
CDR3aa: CASSKSIDTQYF
CDR3nt: TGTGCCAGCAGTAAATCGATAGATACGCAGTATTTT

len: 12
abundance: few
j_gene: TRBJ1-5
d_gene: -
v_gene: TRBV12-3/TRBV12-4
CDR3aa: CASSYTNPPQHF
CDR3nt: TGTGCCAGCAGTTATACAAACCCGCCCCAGCATTTT

len: 13
abundance: -
j_gene: TRBJ1-2
d_gene: TRBD1
v_gene: TRBV28
CDR3aa: CASTPTGGRGYTF
CDR3nt: TGTGCCAGCACTCCGACAGGGGGCAGGGGCTACACCTTC

len: 18
abundance: -
j_gene: TRBJ2-5
d_gene: TRBD1
v_gene: TRBV7-2
CDR3aa: CASSLDQLADRGRETQYF
CDR3nt: TGTGCCAGCAGCTTAGATCAACTCGCGGACAGGGGGCGAGAGACCCAGTACTTC

len: 15
abundance: many
j_gene: TRBJ2-7
d_gene: -
v_gene: TRBV7-9
CDR3aa: CASSQGGPTYYEQYF
CDR3nt: TGTGCCAGCAGCCAGGGTGGGCCAACCTACTACGAGCAGTACTTC

len: 14
abundance: -
j_gene: TRBJ2-1
d_gene: TRBD2
v_gene: TRBV7-8
CDR3aa: CASSERLAGDEQFF
CDR3nt: TGTGCCAGCAGCGAAAGACTAGCGGGAGATGAGCAGTTCTTC

len: 19
abundance: -
j_gene: TRBJ1-3
d_gene: -
v_gene: TRBV27
CDR3aa: CASSSRQDRSWLSGNTIYF
CDR3nt: TGTGCCAGCAGTTCCCGACAGGATCGATCCTGGTTGTCTGGAAACACCATATATTTT

len: 13
abundance: -
j_gene: TRBJ1-1
d_gene: -
v_gene: TRBV6-2/TRBV6-3
CDR3aa: CASSYSSIREAFF
CDR3nt: TGTGCCAGCAGTTACTCGTCGATTCGTGAAGCTTTCTTT

len: 16
abundance: few
j_gene: TRBJ2-2
d_gene: TRBD2
v_gene: TRBV9
CDR3aa: CASSTRTSGTTGELFF
CDR3nt: TGTGCCAGCAGCACCCGGACTAGCGGGACAACCGGGGAGCTGTTTTTT

len: 15
abundance: few
j_gene: TRBJ1-2
d_gene: -
v_gene: TRBV5-1
CDR3aa: CASSLAEGPFYGYTF
CDR3nt: TGCGCCAGCAGCTTGGCCGAGGGGCCCTTCTATGGCTACACCTTC

len: 16
abundance: many
j_gene: TRBJ2-2
d_gene: -
v_gene: TRBV10-1
CDR3aa: CASSESRRTNTGELFF
CDR3nt: TGCGCCAGCAGTGAGTCTCGACGGACGAACACCGGGGAGCTGTTTTTT

len: 16
abundance: many
j_gene: TRBJ1-5
d_gene: TRBD1
v_gene: TRBV27
CDR3aa: CASSLTGGLSNQPQHF
CDR3nt: TGTGCCAGCAGTTTAACAGGGGGCCTGAGCAATCAGCCCCAGCATTTT

len: 12
abundance: many
j_gene: TRBJ1-1
d_gene: -
v_gene: TRBV2
CDR3aa: CASSDLRGAAFF
CDR3nt: TGTGCCAGCAGTGACTTACGGGGGGCGGCTTTCTTT

len: 15
abundance: -
j_gene: TRBJ1-1
d_gene: -
v_gene: TRBV5-6
CDR3aa: CASSSSPGVVTEAFF
CDR3nt: TGTGCCAGCTCTTCATCCCCAGGGGTGGTCACTGAAGCTTTCTTT

len: 16
abundance: few
j_gene: TRBJ2-1
d_gene: -
v_gene: TRBV7-3
CDR3aa: CASARTSRSSYNEQFF
CDR3nt: TGTGCCAGCGCTAGGACTTCGCGGAGCTCCTACAATGAGCAGTTCTTC

len: 14
abundance: many
j_gene: TRBJ2-2
d_gene: -
v_gene: TRBV28
CDR3aa: CASSLVQDTGELFF
CDR3nt: TGTGCCAGCAGTTTAGTACAGGACACCGGGGAGCTGTTTTTT

len: 13
abundance: -
j_gene: TRBJ1-1
d_gene: TRBD1
v_gene: TRBV20-1
CDR3aa: CSARQGAMVEAFF
CDR3nt: TGCAGTGCACGACAGGGGGCGATGGTTGAAGCTTTCTTT

len: 14
abundance: many
j_gene: TRBJ2-1
d_gene: -
v_gene: TRBV11-3
CDR3aa: CASSRRSAYNEQFF
CDR3nt: TGTGCCAGCAGCCGCCGGTCCGCCTACAATGAGCAGTTCTTC

len: 16
abundance: many
j_gene: TRBJ1-2
d_gene: TRBD1
v_gene: TRBV3-1
CDR3aa: CASSQDLDRVNYGYTF
CDR3nt: TGTGCCAGCAGCCAAGATCTCGACAGGGTTAACTATGGCTACACCTTC

len: 13
abundance: -
j_gene: TRBJ1-2
d_gene: -
v_gene: TRBV28
CDR3aa: CASNQGTNYGYTF
CDR3nt: TGTGCCAGCAATCAGGGTACTAACTATGGCTACACCTTC

len: 20
abundance: -
j_gene: TRBJ2-1
d_gene: TRBD2
v_gene: TRBV11-2
CDR3aa: CASSRLFSGLVGSSYNEQFF
CDR3nt: TGTGCCAGCAGCCGCCTCTTTAGCGGGCTAGTAGGGAGCTCCTACAATGAGCAGTTCTTC

len: 15
abundance: -
j_gene: TRBJ2-7
d_gene: TRBD1
v_gene: TRBV5-1
CDR3aa: CASSLKGQGGYEQYF
CDR3nt: TGCGCCAGCAGCTTGAAGGGACAGGGAGGCTACGAGCAGTACTTC

len: 13
abundance: many
j_gene: TRBJ2-5
d_gene: -
v_gene: TRBV24-1
CDR3aa: CATGRGGEETQYF
CDR3nt: TGTGCCACCGGACGAGGGGGAGAAGAGACCCAGTACTTC

len: 16
abundance: -
j_gene: TRBJ2-1
d_gene: -
v_gene: TRBV20-1
CDR3aa: CSARSQVARDYNEQFF
CDR3nt: TGCAGTGCTAGATCTCAGGTAGCGAGGGACTACAATGAGCAGTTCTTC

len: 16
abundance: many
j_gene: TRBJ2-1
d_gene: TRBD2
v_gene: TRBV30
CDR3aa: CAWSVLAGGPIYEQFF
CDR3nt: TGTGCCTGGAGTGTGCTAGCGGGAGGGCCTATATATGAGCAGTTCTTC

len: 13
abundance: many
j_gene: TRBJ2-7
d_gene: -
v_gene: TRBV5-1
CDR3aa: CASTVETGWEQYF
CDR3nt: TGCGCCAGCACCGTTGAGACAGGTTGGGAGCAGTACTTC

len: 15
abundance: many
j_gene: TRBJ2-3
d_gene: TRBD1
v_gene: TRBV15
CDR3aa: CATSRKGQHTDTQYF
CDR3nt: TGTGCCACCAGCAGAAAGGGACAGCACACAGATACGCAGTATTTT

len: 16
abundance: -
j_gene: TRBJ2-1
d_gene: TRBD2
v_gene: TRBV10-3
CDR3aa: CAISHPGLAGANEQFF
CDR3nt: TGTGCCATCAGTCACCCGGGACTAGCGGGAGCAAATGAGCAGTTCTTC

len: 12
abundance: many
j_gene: TRBJ2-7
d_gene: TRBD1
v_gene: TRBV20-1
CDR3aa: CSARGQVYEQYF
CDR3nt: TGCAGTGCTAGGGGACAGGTCTACGAGCAGTACTTC

len: 15
abundance: many
j_gene: TRBJ2-3
d_gene: TRBD2
v_gene: TRBV18
CDR3aa: CASSPGTSGTDTQYF
CDR3nt: TGTGCCAGCAGTCCTGGGACTAGCGGGACAGATACGCAGTATTTT

len: 15
abundance: -
j_gene: TRBJ2-7
d_gene: TRBD2
v_gene: TRBV18
CDR3aa: CVSSPSGGTTYEQYF
CDR3nt: TGTGTCAGCTCACCCTCCGGGGGGACTACCTACGAGCAGTACTTC

len: 13
abundance: few
j_gene: TRBJ2-3
d_gene: -
v_gene: TRBV30
CDR3aa: CAWSGGSADTQYF
CDR3nt: TGTGCCTGGAGTGGTGGAAGCGCAGATACGCAGTATTTT

len: 13
abundance: many
j_gene: TRBJ2-4
d_gene: -
v_gene: TRBV28
CDR3aa: CASSMTAPGIQYF
CDR3nt: TGTGCCAGCAGTATGACAGCCCCGGGCATTCAGTACTTC

len: 15
abundance: many
j_gene: TRBJ2-6
d_gene: -
v_gene: TRBV11-2
CDR3aa: CASSPWGSGANVLTF
CDR3nt: TGTGCCAGCAGCCCATGGGGTTCTGGGGCCAACGTCCTGACTTTC

len: 16
abundance: -
j_gene: TRBJ1-4
d_gene: -
v_gene: TRBV12-3/TRBV12-4
CDR3aa: CASSPKGGAANEKLFF
CDR3nt: TGTGCCAGCAGTCCGAAGGGGGGCGCAGCTAATGAAAAACTGTTTTTT

len: 15
abundance: -
j_gene: TRBJ2-3
d_gene: TRBD2
v_gene: TRBV3-1
CDR3aa: CASSQSTSGGHTQYF
CDR3nt: TGTGCCAGCAGCCAGAGTACTAGCGGGGGTCATACGCAGTATTTT

len: 14
abundance: -
j_gene: TRBJ2-1
d_gene: TRBD2
v_gene: TRBV12-3/TRBV12-4
CDR3aa: CASSLQSSGNEQFF
CDR3nt: TGTGCCAGCAGCCTACAATCTAGCGGAAATGAGCAGTTCTTC

len: 14
abundance: -
j_gene: TRBJ2-3
d_gene: -
v_gene: TRBV20-1
CDR3aa: CSASKELTYGTQYF
CDR3nt: TGCAGTGCTAGTAAGGAGTTGACATACGGTACGCAGTATTTT

len: 15
abundance: few
j_gene: TRBJ2-7
d_gene: TRBD1
v_gene: TRBV24-1
CDR3aa: CATSAQDRVRYEQYF
CDR3nt: TGTGCCACCAGTGCACAGGACAGGGTTCGGTACGAGCAGTACTTC

len: 13
abundance: many
j_gene: TRBJ2-3
d_gene: -
v_gene: TRBV29-1
CDR3aa: CSVDPGSGDTQYF
CDR3nt: TGCAGCGTTGATCCGGGGTCTGGAGATACGCAGTATTTT

len: 13
abundance: few
j_gene: TRBJ1-4
d_gene: -
v_gene: TRBV29-1
CDR3aa: CSVVVGREEKLFF
CDR3nt: TGCAGCGTTGTGGTGGGAAGGGAAGAAAAACTGTTTTTT

len: 13
abundance: many
j_gene: TRBJ1-2
d_gene: -
v_gene: TRBV11-2
CDR3aa: CASSLGGVSGHTF
CDR3nt: TGTGCCAGCAGTCTAGGTGGAGTGAGCGGCCACACCTTC

len: 12
abundance: many
j_gene: TRBJ1-5
d_gene: -
v_gene: TRBV20-1
CDR3aa: CSARAVSQPQHF
CDR3nt: TGCAGTGCTAGAGCTGTATCTCAGCCCCAGCATTTT

len: 11
abundance: -
j_gene: TRBJ2-5
d_gene: -
v_gene: TRBV20-1
CDR3aa: CSAIIQETQYF
CDR3nt: TGCAGTGCTATAATCCAAGAGACCCAGTACTTC

len: 15
abundance: -
j_gene: TRBJ2-2
d_gene: TRBD1
v_gene: TRBV5-6
CDR3aa: CASSRTYNRGHQLFF
CDR3nt: TGTGCCAGCAGCCGCACCTACAACAGGGGCCACCAGCTGTTTTTT

len: 10
abundance: -
j_gene: TRBJ2-3
d_gene: TRBD1
v_gene: TRBV27
CDR3aa: CASGTGGQYF
CDR3nt: TGTGCCAGCGGGACAGGGGGGCAGTATTTT

len: 15
abundance: many
j_gene: TRBJ1-1
d_gene: TRBD1
v_gene: TRBV2
CDR3aa: CASRRGQGKNTEAFF
CDR3nt: TGTGCCAGCAGGCGTGGACAGGGGAAGAACACTGAAGCTTTCTTT